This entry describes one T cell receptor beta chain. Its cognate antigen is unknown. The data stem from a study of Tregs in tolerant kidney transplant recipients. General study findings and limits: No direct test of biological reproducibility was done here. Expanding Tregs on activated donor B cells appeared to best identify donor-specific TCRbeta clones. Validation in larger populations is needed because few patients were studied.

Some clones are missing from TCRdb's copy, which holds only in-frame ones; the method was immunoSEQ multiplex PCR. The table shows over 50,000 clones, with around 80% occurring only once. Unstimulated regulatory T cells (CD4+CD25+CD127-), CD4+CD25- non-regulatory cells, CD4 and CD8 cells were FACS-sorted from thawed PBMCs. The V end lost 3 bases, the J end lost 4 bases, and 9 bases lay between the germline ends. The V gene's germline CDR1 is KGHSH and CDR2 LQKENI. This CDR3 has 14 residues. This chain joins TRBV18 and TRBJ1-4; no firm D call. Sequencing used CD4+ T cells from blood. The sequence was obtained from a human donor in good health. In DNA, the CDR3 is TGTGCCAGCTCACCCCGGGCCGGTAATGAAAAACTGTTTTTT. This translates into CASSPRAGNEKLFF.